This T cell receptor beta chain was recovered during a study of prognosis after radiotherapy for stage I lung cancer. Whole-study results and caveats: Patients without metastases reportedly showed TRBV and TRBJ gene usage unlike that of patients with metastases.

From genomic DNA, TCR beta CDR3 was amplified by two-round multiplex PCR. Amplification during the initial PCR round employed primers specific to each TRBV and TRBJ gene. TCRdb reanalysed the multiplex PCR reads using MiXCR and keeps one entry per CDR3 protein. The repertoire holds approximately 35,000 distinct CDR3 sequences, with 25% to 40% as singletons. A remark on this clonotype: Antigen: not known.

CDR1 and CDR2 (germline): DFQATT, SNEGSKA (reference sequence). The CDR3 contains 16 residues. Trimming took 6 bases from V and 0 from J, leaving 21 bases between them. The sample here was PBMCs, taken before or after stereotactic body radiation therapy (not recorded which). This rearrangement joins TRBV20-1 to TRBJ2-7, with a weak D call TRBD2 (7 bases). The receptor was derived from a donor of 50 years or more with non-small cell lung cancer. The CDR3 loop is CSAEGRGALHSYEQYF. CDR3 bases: TGCAGTGCCGAGGGGAGGGGGGCGCTCCACTCCTACGAGCAGTACTTC.